This passage covers 24 T cell receptor beta chains from one sample sequenced in a study of early T cells in non-severe SARS-CoV-2 infection. TCRdb passed the 5' RACE reads through MiXCR, listing each CDR3 protein once. The sample comprises about 92,000 distinct CDR3 sequences, about 14% of which are singletons, and under 7.5% rests with the top ten. The material sequenced was whole blood. Receptors originate from an adult who was a healthcare worker with PCR-confirmed SARS-CoV-2 infection or an uninfected control (not recorded which).

A few counts support this clonotype. The rearrangement uses TRBV6-2 or TRBV6-3 and TRBJ1-5; D may be TRBD1 (6 bases). The CDR3 covers 14 residues. Germline loops: CDR1 MNHEY, CDR2 SVGEGT. V was pared by 6 bases and J by 6 bases, with 15 bases between. Here the CDR3 DNA reads TGTGCCAGCAGAATTACAGGGTTCACTCAGCCCCAGCATTTT. It specifies CASRITGFTQPQHF.

This clonotype was seen only a few times. The chain is built from TRBV9 and TRBJ2-1; possible D gene TRBD2, 5 bases. The CDR3 extends over 16 amino acids. V lost 4 bases and J 1 base, leaving 15 bases between the germline ends. Germline CDR1 reads SGDLS; CDR2 reads YYNGEE. The CDR3 loop reads CASSNSVRVSYNEQFF. The CDR3 bases are TGTGCCAGCAGCAATAGCGTGAGGGTATCCTACAATGAGCAGTTCTTC.

This clonotype was detected a few times. V gene TRBV7-9 combines with J gene TRBJ2-1, with 9 bases aligning to TRBD1. From germline, CDR1 is SEHNR and CDR2 FQNEAQ (reference sequence). The CDR3 loop spans 16 amino acids. Losses at the gene ends were 0 bases for V and 7 bases for J; bases not matched to a gene: 7. This CDR3 reads CASSLARDRASNEQFF. DNA of the CDR3: TGTGCCAGCAGCTTAGCGCGGGACAGGGCGAGTAATGAGCAGTTCTTC.

This clonotype appeared a few times. One end of the junction does not line up with germline, which may come from a read error. This sequence joins TRBV20-1 and TRBJ2-7; maybe TRBD1 (5 bases). The CDR3 has 15 amino acids. From germline, CDR1 is DFQATT and CDR2 SNEGSKA (reference sequence). The CDR3 DNA reads TGCTGTGCTCCCCCGGGTGGGGCATGGACCTACGAGCAGTACTTC. Amino acid sequence: CCAPPGGAWTYEQYF.

The chain employs TRBV12-3 or TRBV12-4 and TRBJ2-7; D is perhaps TRBD1 (6 bases). The V end was cut by 7 bases, the J end by 3 bases, with 10 bases between. The CDR3 runs to 12 residues. The CDR3, as DNA: TGTGCCAGCAAGAAACAGGGCTACGAGCAGTACTTC. Translated, it gives CASKKQGYEQYF.

In its sample, this clonotype was seen a few times. The chain uses TRBV20-1 and TRBJ2-3, with 11 nucleotides matching TRBD2. The CDR3 length is 16 residues. Germline trimming cut 3 bases from V and 0 bases from J; bases unmatched to any gene: 5. Germline V CDR1 and CDR2: DFQATT, SNEGSKA (reference sequence). CDR3 amino acids: CSASTSSGRSTDTQYF. The CDR3 region has the DNA TGCAGTGCTAGCACGTCTAGCGGGAGGAGCACAGATACGCAGTATTTT.

The DNA of the CDR3 is TGTGCCAGCCAGGGTTACACTGAAGCTTTCTTT. Translation: CASQGYTEAFF. The J gene is TRBJ1-1, the V gene TRBV27; D may be TRBD1 (5 bases). The CDR3 sequence is 11 residues long. Germline V gene lookup returns CDR1 MNHEY and CDR2 SMNVEV (reference sequence). Trimming took 8 bases from V and 3 from J, leaving 7 bases between them.

This clonotype has ten or more counts. The gene calls are TRBV7-8 and TRBJ1-4; a weak D match, TRBD1 (5 bases). Per germline, CDR1 SGHVS and CDR2 FQNEAQ. V was clipped by 1 base and J by 4 bases, with 10 bases between them. The CDR3 runs to 15 residues. CDR3 protein: CASSLVSGLNEKLFF. DNA of the CDR3: TGTGCCAGCAGCTTAGTCTCGGGGCTTAATGAAAAACTGTTTTTT.

V is TRBV2 and J is TRBJ2-7, with D tentatively TRBD2 (6 bases). Trimming stripped 11 bases from V and 2 bases from J, with 13 bases between. The CDR3 spans 12 residues. Germline V lookup: CDR1 SNHLY, CDR2 FYNNEI. The CDR3 protein is CAGRDGPYEQYF. CDR3 nucleotide sequence: TGTGCCGGGCGGGACGGTCCCTACGAGCAGTACTTC.

Concerning this clonotype itself: A read error may explain this, as a much larger clone is one base away. The chain has TRBV12-3 or TRBV12-4 and TRBJ1-3; 10 bases match TRBD1. The CDR3 length is 18 residues. The CDR3 sequence is CVSPSGTGAQNSGNTIYF. CDR3 in DNA: TGTGTCAGCCCCTCCGGGACAGGGGCCCAAAACTCTGGAAACACCATATATTTT.

The V call is TRBV18, the J call TRBJ1-2, with D uncertain. CDR1 is KGHSH, CDR2 LQKENI, per germline. Between the trimmed V and J ends, which lost 1 base and 4 bases, there was a span of 10 bases. This CDR3 has 14 residues. CDR3 sequence reads: CASSPRQLIYGYTF. The CDR3, as DNA: TGTGCCAGCTCACCACGTCAACTCATCTATGGCTACACCTTC.

This clonotype was counted at least ten times. The chain is built from TRBV6-1 and TRBJ1-2; weak D call: TRBD1 (6 bases). Deletions cut 5 bases from V and 0 bases from J, with 10 bases between. The germline gives CDR1 MNHNS, CDR2 SASEGT. This CDR3 contains 14 residues. CDR3 nucleotide sequence: TGTGCCAGCAGTCAGGGGCCAGCTAACTATGGCTACACCTTC. Its translation is CASSQGPANYGYTF.

This clonotype turned up a few times. The chain uses TRBV6-4 and TRBJ2-3; weak D call: TRBD1 (6 bases). Germline assignment: CDR1 MRHNA and CDR2 SNTAGT. This CDR3 has 15 amino acids. The ends were cut back, 6 bases at V and 0 bases at J, with 13 bases in the middle. In DNA form, the CDR3 reads TGTGCCAGCAGAGCACAGGGAGCTAGCACAGATACGCAGTATTTT. Translation gives CASRAQGASTDTQYF.

The gene calls are TRBV5-6 and TRBJ2-2; no definite D call. Trimming took 2 bases from V and 6 from J, leaving 8 bases between them. The V gene's germline CDR1 is SGHDT and CDR2 YYEEEE. This CDR3 contains 13 residues. CDR3 nucleotides: TGTGCCAGCAGCTTCTCCGGGCCCGGGGAGCTGTTTTTT. This gives the protein CASSFSGPGELFF.

The chain couples TRBV6-5 to TRBJ1-2; TRBD1 might be the D (5 bases). Germline V gene data show CDR1 as MNHEY and CDR2 as SVGAGI. The CDR3 is made up of 13 amino acids. Trimming stripped 2 bases from V and 7 bases from J, with 11 bases between. The CDR3, as DNA: TGTGCCAGCAGTTACCTGGGGGGGAGTGGCTACACCTTC. Translation: CASSYLGGSGYTF.

As to this clonotype: At one end the junction does not follow the germline gene, possibly because of a read error. The chain carries TRBV6-2 or TRBV6-3 and TRBJ1-1; the D is unclear. CDR1 is MNHEY and CDR2 is SVGEGT in the germline V gene. The CDR3 has 13 residues. The CDR3 DNA sequence: TGTGCCAACAGTTACGGGCTGAACACTGAAGCTTTCTTT. Its protein is CANSYGLNTEAFF.

This clonotype has at least ten counts. The chain is built from TRBV5-4 and TRBJ2-6; D is unresolved. CDR1 SGHNT and CDR2 YYREEE come from the germline V gene (reference sequence). The V end was cut by 1 base, the J end by 4 bases, with 9 bases between. This CDR3 spans 15 amino acids. The CDR3 sequence: CASSLYGSGANVLTF. CDR3 coding DNA: TGTGCCAGCAGCTTGTATGGGTCCGGGGCCAACGTCCTGACTTTC.

J is TRBJ2-2 and V is TRBV6-5; D not resolved. This CDR3 has 14 residues. Between the trimmed V and J ends, which lost 1 base and 0 bases, there was a span of 3 bases. The germline V gene has CDR1 MNHEY and CDR2 SVGAGI. CDR3 in amino acids: CASSYWTNTGELFF. The CDR3 nucleotides are TGTGCCAGCAGTTACTGGACGAACACCGGGGAGCTGTTTTTT.

This clonotype has just a few counts. This chain's CDR3 is CSAGLGAYNEQFF. CDR3 bases: TGCAGTGCTGGTCTGGGGGCCTACAATGAGCAGTTCTTC. J is TRBJ2-1 and V is TRBV20-1; D possibly matches TRBD1 or TRBD2 (5 bases each). This CDR3 has 13 residues. Deletions cut 5 bases from V and 2 bases from J, with 10 bases between. Germline V gives CDR1 DFQATT, CDR2 SNEGSKA (reference sequence).

This clonotype was seen a few times. The chain is built from TRBV6-5 and TRBJ1-4; 8 bases fit TRBD1. V shed 5 bases, J shed 7 bases, and the junction held 9 bases outside the gene matches. The CDR3 contains 15 residues. Germline lookup yields CDR1 MNHEY and CDR2 SVGAGI. The CDR3 DNA reads TGTGCCAGCAGTCCCACCCGGGACAGGAGTGAAAAACTGTTTTTT. Translation gives CASSPTRDRSEKLFF.

This chain uses TRBV6-5 with TRBJ1-1; TRBD1 is a possible D gene (6 bases). Per germline, CDR1 MNHEY and CDR2 SVGAGI. There are 15 residues in the CDR3. The ends were cut back, 2 bases at V and 2 bases at J, with 12 bases in the middle. The CDR3 nucleotides read TGTGCCAGCAGTTACCAACAGGGATTCAACACTGAAGCTTTCTTT. Residues: CASSYQQGFNTEAFF.

The chain has TRBV7-2 and TRBJ2-1, with 14 bases lining up with TRBD2. CDR1 is SGHTA and CDR2 is FQGNSA in the germline V gene. The ends lost 3 bases at V and 9 bases at J; junction bases unmatched: 4. CDR3 size: 15 residues. CDR3 protein: CASSLGLAGASEQFF. Written as DNA, the CDR3 is TGTGCCAGCAGCTTGGGACTAGCGGGGGCTTCTGAGCAGTTCTTC. The whole variable domain, remainder taken from reference TRBV7-2 and TRBJ2-1, is GAGVSQSPSNKVTEKGKDVELRCDPISGHTALYWYRQSLGQGLEFLIYFQGNSAPDKSGLPSDRFSAERTGGSVSTLTIQRTQQEDSAVYLCASSLGLAGASEQFFGPGTRLTVL.

This sequence joins TRBV7-2 and TRBJ2-6; D call uncertain. The V gene lost 2 bases and the J gene lost 0 bases, with 8 bases spanning the gap. Germline V lookup: CDR1 SGHTA, CDR2 FQGNSA. The CDR3 loop spans 16 amino acids. The CDR3 sequence is CASSLRRISGANVLTF. CDR3 sequence (DNA): TGTGCCAGCAGCTTACGGCGGATCTCTGGGGCCAACGTCCTGACTTTC.

This clonotype was detected a few times. The chain uses TRBV6-5 and TRBJ1-1; D not resolved. Germline assignment: CDR1 MNHEY and CDR2 SVGAGI. The CDR3 totals 14 residues. V lost 0 bases and J 4 bases, leaving 9 bases between the germline ends. The CDR3 DNA sequence: TGTGCCAGCAGTTACTCCCGCAGGAGCACTGAAGCTTTCTTT. It yields the protein CASSYSRRSTEAFF.